This T cell receptor (beta chain) originates from a study of T-cell memory formation after mild COVID-19. TCRdb reprocessed the 5' RACE reads via MiXCR and lists one record per CDR3 protein. The sample yields some 160,000 distinct CDR3 sequences, over 10% seen once. V was pared by 4 bases and J by 3 bases, with 16 bases between. The germline gives CDR1 KGHSH, CDR2 LQKENI. The CDR3 totals 15 residues. Specimen: PBMCs or a T cell subset sorted from them (not recorded which). This receptor was identified in a man between 18 and 29 years old who had mild COVID-19 (a few samples of this study predate the infection). Cell type and time point are not known. The genes are TRBV18 and TRBJ2-7; the D gene could be TRBD1 or TRBD2 (6 bases each). Written as DNA, the CDR3 is TGTGCCAGCTCACGAGGAGGGGGGCCCCTCTACGAGCAGTACTTC. As protein: CASSRGGGPLYEQYF.